The subject of this entry is one T cell receptor (beta chain). J lost 8 bases, V lost 4 bases, and 7 bases had no gene match. The CDR3 totals 13 residues. CDR1 and CDR2 from the germline V gene are SGHRS and YFSETQ. The data were obtained in a study of control samples from healthy donors and cancer patients. Profiling relied on immunoSEQ multiplex PCR, and the TCRdb table lists in-frame clones only, not all of them. The sample contains fewer than 90,000 clones, around 87% of which appear only once. The sample taken for sequencing was blood. The receptor comes from a man aged 50-59 years in good health. The chain carries TRBV5-1 and TRBJ1-2, with 8 bases aligning to TRBD1. Here the CDR3 reads CASSRGQGEGYTF. The CDR3 coding sequence is TGCGCCAGCAGCCGAGGACAGGGTGAAGGCTACACCTTC.